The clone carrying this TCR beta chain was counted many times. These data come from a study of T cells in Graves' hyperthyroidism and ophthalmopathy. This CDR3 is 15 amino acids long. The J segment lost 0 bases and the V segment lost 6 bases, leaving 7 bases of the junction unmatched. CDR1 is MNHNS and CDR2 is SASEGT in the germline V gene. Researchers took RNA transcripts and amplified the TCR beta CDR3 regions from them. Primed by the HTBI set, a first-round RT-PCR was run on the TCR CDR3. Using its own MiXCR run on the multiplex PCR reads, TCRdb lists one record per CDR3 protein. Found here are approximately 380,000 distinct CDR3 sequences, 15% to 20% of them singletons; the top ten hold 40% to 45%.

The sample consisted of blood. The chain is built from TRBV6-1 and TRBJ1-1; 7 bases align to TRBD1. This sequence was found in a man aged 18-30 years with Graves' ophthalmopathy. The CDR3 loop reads CASRIHRGLNTEAFF. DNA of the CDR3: TGTGCCAGCAGAATTCACAGGGGACTGAACACTGAAGCTTTCTTT.